These 5 T cell receptor beta chains were sequenced from one sample in a study of T cells in localized non-small cell lung cancer. The assay was immunoSEQ multiplex PCR, and TCRdb's table has in-frame clones only and misses some. There are under 150,000 clones in the sample; around 90% occur only once, and around 1.7% lies in the top ten. The material sequenced was peripheral blood, taken before any cancer treatment. Receptors were obtained from a female donor of 60 years or more with stage I lung adenocarcinoma.

The chain is built from TRBV18 and TRBJ2-3, with D possibly matching TRBD1 (6 bases). The V gene lost 3 bases and the J gene lost 6 bases, with 25 bases spanning the gap. CDR1 KGHSH and CDR2 LQKENI come from the germline V gene. This CDR3 is 18 amino acids long. The CDR3 nucleotides read TGTGCCAGCTCACCGAGCCTCAGGGGCCGAACTAGAATGGATACGCAGTATTTT. Translating it yields CASSPSLRGRTRMDTQYF.

This chain joins TRBV6-1 and TRBJ2-1, with TRBD2 identical over 8 bases. V dropped 5 bases and J dropped 8; count of bases not matched to a gene: 8. Looked up from germline, CDR1 is MNHNS and CDR2 is SASEGT. The CDR3 length is 14 residues. CDR3 coding DNA: TGTGCCAGCAGTAAACGGGAGGGCGAGTATGAGCAGTTCTTC. Translation: CASSKREGEYEQFF.

J is TRBJ1-5 and V is TRBV28; D unclear. CDR1 and CDR2 from the germline V gene are MDHEN and SYDVKM. Trimming shortened V by 7 bases and J by 4 bases, and 20 bases separated the two germline ends. CDR3 length: 16 amino acids. The CDR3 nucleotides read TGTGCCAGCACAACCCCTACTAGGGCCCTAAATCAGCCCCAGCATTTT. Translating it yields CASTTPTRALNQPQHF.

This chain links TRBV28 with TRBJ2-7, with D maybe TRBD1 (7 bases). Trimming cost V 11 bases and J 0 bases, with 11 bases left between them. Germline V CDR1 and CDR2: MDHEN, SYDVKM. This CDR3 has 12 residues. CDR3 protein: CAAGQLSYEQYF. CDR3 sequence (DNA): TGTGCCGCGGGACAGCTCTCCTACGAGCAGTACTTC. Full variable domain (missing parts from reference TRBV28 and TRBJ2-7): DVKVTQSSRYLVKRTGEKVFLECVQDMDHENMFWYRQDPGLGLRLIYFSYDVKMKEKGDIPEGYSVSREKKERFSLILESASTNQTSMYLCAAGQLSYEQYFGPGTRLTVT.

The chain has TRBV7-8 and TRBJ1-6, with D maybe TRBD1 (6 bases). This CDR3 has 15 residues. Germline V gene sequence: CDR1 SGHVS, CDR2 FQNEAQ. V gave up 1 base and J gave up 5 bases, with 9 bases separating them. The CDR3 region has the DNA TGTGCCAGCAGCTTAGGCAGGGGAAATAATTCACCCCTCCACTTT. Translated, it gives CASSLGRGNNSPLHF.